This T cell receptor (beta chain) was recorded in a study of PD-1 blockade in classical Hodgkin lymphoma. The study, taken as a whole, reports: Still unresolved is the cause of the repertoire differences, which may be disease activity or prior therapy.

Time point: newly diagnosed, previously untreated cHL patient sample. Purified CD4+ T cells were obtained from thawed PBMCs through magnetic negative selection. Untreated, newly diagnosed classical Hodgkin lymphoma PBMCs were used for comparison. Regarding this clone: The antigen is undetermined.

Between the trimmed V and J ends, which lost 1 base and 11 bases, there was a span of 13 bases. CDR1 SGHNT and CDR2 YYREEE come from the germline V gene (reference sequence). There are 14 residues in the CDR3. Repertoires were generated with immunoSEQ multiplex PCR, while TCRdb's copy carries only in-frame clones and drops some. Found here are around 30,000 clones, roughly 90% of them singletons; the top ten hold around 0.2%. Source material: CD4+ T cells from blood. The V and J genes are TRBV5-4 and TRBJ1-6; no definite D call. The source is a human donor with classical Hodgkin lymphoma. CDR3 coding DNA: TGTGCCAGCAGCTTGAATCGGGGTGGGACACCCCTCCACTTT. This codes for CASSLNRGGTPLHF.